This record looks at one TCR beta chain sequence and its context. Its antigen is unknown. The sample originates from a study of cytomegalovirus exposure and HLA in healthy donors. With 60 Vbeta and 13 Jbeta primers, the PCR was carried out. TCRdb's copy holds only in-frame clones and misses some; the assay was immunoSEQ multiplex PCR. The sample shows a few hundred thousand clones, around 79% of them seen only once. CDR1 is SGDLS and CDR2 is YYNGEE in the germline V gene. Trimming pared 4 bases from V and 6 bases from J, leaving 17 bases between. CDR3 length: 15 residues. Study findings and constraints: Exclusion applied to some V segments, including TRBV6-2 and TRBV6-3, as they were indistinguishable. Evidence from a later analysis indicated that most CMV-associated TCR beta chains looked HLA-restricted.

The gene calls are TRBV9 and TRBJ1-5, with D maybe TRBD1 (5 bases). The TCR comes from a girl under 10 years old in good health and CMV-seronegative. Sequencing used PBMCs. The chain's CDR3 is CASSLGMGGGQPQHF. CDR3 DNA sequence: TGTGCCAGCAGCCTGGGGATGGGGGGGGGTCAGCCCCAGCATTTT.